This T cell receptor (beta chain) was profiled in a study of T cell responses to AZD1222 COVID-19 vaccine (dated by TCRdb to the early 2020s). The study in broad terms: Because spike-specific TCR depth and breadth did not differ between the two schedules, AZD1222 recipients who got a second dose at roughly 4 weeks were pooled with those who got a second dose at roughly 12 weeks. A total of 230 to 250 trial participants underwent TCR sequencing, of whom roughly 210 had received two doses of AZD1222 and some 25 had received two doses of the MenACWY control vaccine. Trial participants were enrolled into age subgroups of 18-55, 56-69 and 70-plus years, which contained around 150, 29 and 61 TCR-sequenced participants, respectively.

About this clone: What antigen it recognizes has not been identified. One base away there is no much larger clone; base qualities are not given.

The sample's time point label, in plain terms: baseline before first vaccination. Vaccinee samples came from UK trials COV001 and COV002, including a single-blind randomized controlled phase 2/3 trial of AZD1222 (ChAdOx1 nCoV-19) in healthy adults. For TCRbeta chain sequencing, PBMC samples from trial participants were taken at day 0 and at day 28 after the second dose. CDR1 and CDR2 are read off the germline V gene as KGHSH and LQKENI. Deletion took 3 bases off V and 0 bases off J, with a span of 12 bases between the germline ends. The CDR3 runs 16 amino acids, cysteine and phenylalanine included. The retained sequence is limited to the CDR3, 48 bases, with the frame set at the first base. The CDR3 regions of human TCRbeta chains were analyzed by immunosequencing. The study's own analysis went as follows. Repertoire TCRs were matched against a reference library of SARS-CoV-2-specific TCRs generated with the MIRA antigen-specificity platform. Breadth was defined as the fraction of unique TCRs that were SARS-CoV-2-associated. Depth was defined as the fraction of total T cells that were SARS-CoV-2-associated. Using the MIRA data, each spike-specific TCR was mapped to the spike region that the TCR reacts to and placed in a CD4 or CD8 class. Log10-transformed breadth and depth values were compared by one-way ANOVA with Sidak's multiple comparisons tests. The immuneACCESS repertoire file appears here via TCRdb, limited to in-frame rearrangements. These files lack a portion of the clones; in checked studies, under half of the deficit traces to unresolved V genes, and the cause of the others is not known. Clonal size and the V and J genes are those of that table, whereas D and trimming came from the DNA. This sample holds over 100,000 clones; 89% were observed only once. Approximately 6.8% of the sample belongs to the ten largest clones.

Summary of the overall study and its limitations: Epitopes outside the regions mutated in the B.1.351 and B.1.1.7 variants were reportedly recognized by nearly half of the unique spike-specific TCRs. CD4 TCRs associated with the vaccine covered the entire spike protein, and the dominant responses were in regions 160-218 and 743-854. Spike-specific TCR breadth and depth rose significantly after two AZD1222 doses compared with day 0 and with MenACWY recipients. Conclusions about previously exposed vaccinees are limited, since just five or six AZD1222 recipients were seropositive for SARS-CoV-2 at baseline. The 56-69-year group was small, and its depth increase did not reach significance, likely because of low power. Participants were mostly white British and included more females than males, and it was suggested by the authors that clonal diversity may have been underestimated. Because no day 14 peak-response samples were available, the repertoires could be characterized only after the peak T cell response.

The TCR was taken from an adult in good health. Sequenced here: peripheral blood, sampled on day 0 of AZD1222 vaccination. The chain is encoded by TRBV18 joined to TRBJ1-5; possibly the D gene is TRBD1, per 5 matching bases. CDR3 reads: CASSPLPGPSNQPQHF. The DNA sequence follows: TGTGCCAGCTCACCCCTTCCGGGACCTAGCAATCAGCCCCAGCATTTT.